A single T cell receptor beta chain is shown here with its context. These data originate in a study of T cells after yellow fever vaccination. TCRdb re-derived calls from the 5' RACE reads in MiXCR, one entry per CDR3 protein. The data contain 25,000 to 30,000 distinct CDR3 sequences, around 5.8% of them singletons. Sequencing used PBMCs, either bulk or a sorted T-cell subset (CD4+, CD8+, memory, or dextramer-sorted; not recorded which), obtained on the day of the yellow fever booster vaccination. The receptor was derived from a man aged 25-40 years who received the YFV17D yellow fever vaccine.

CDR3 amino acids: CSAPRFAGGEEQYF. The CDR3 nucleotides are TGCAGTGCCCCTAGGTTCGCGGGAGGGGAGGAGCAGTACTTC. The chain recombines TRBV20-1 with TRBJ2-7, with 9 bases matching TRBD2. The junction had 13 bases not matched to a gene; V was cut back by 6 bases and J by 7 bases. The CDR3 runs 14 residues. CDR1 DFQATT and CDR2 SNEGSKA come from the germline V gene (reference sequence).